The next 15 T cell receptor beta chains were all read from a single sample in a study of shared clonotypes between healthy human individuals (dated by TCRdb to 2018 to 2021). Libraries were constructed by the immunoSEQ multiplex PCR assay. TCRdb took this table from immuneACCESS and kept in-frame rearrangements with V and J called. Such tables lack part of the clones; where checked against another copy, unresolved V genes explain under half of the gap, and the rest is unexplained. The sample data list about 2 million clones, and 85% to 95% of these were observed just once. 0.1% to 0.15% of the sample lies in the top ten. Sequences were obtained from naive CD4+ T cells sorted from blood. The label giving this sample's cell subset or site can be read as: CD45RA+ positively selected. The receptors here all came from a man aged 18-30 years in good health.

The chain has TRBV4-2 and TRBJ2-2; D gene unclear. This CDR3 comprises 15 residues. CDR1 is LGHNA, CDR2 YNFKEQ, per germline. Trimming left V 0 bases short and J 7 bases short, with 12 bases between. The CDR3 here is CASSQESLVDGELFF. Written as DNA, the CDR3 is TGTGCCAGCAGCCAAGAAAGTTTAGTCGACGGGGAGCTGTTTTTT.

The V and J genes are TRBV7-2 and TRBJ1-6, with D hard to call. The V and J ends lost 5 bases and 1 base respectively, with 6 bases between them. The CDR3 has 14 residues. Germline V gives CDR1 SGHTA, CDR2 FQGNSA. The CDR3 loop reads CASSATSYNSPLHF. Written as DNA, the CDR3 is TGTGCCAGCAGCGCGACATCCTATAATTCACCCCTCCACTTT. Together with reference TRBV7-2 and TRBJ1-6, the CDR3 gives the full variable domain: GAGVSQSPSNKVTEKGKDVELRCDPISGHTALYWYRQSLGQGLEFLIYFQGNSAPDKSGLPSDRFSAERTGGSVSTLTIQRTQQEDSAVYLCASSATSYNSPLHFGNGTRLTVT.

This chain links TRBV19 with TRBJ2-1; 8 bases agree with TRBD2. Germline values: CDR1 LNHDA, CDR2 SQIVND (reference sequence). J lost 2 bases, V lost 4 bases, and 7 bases had no gene match. The CDR3 is made up of 16 amino acids. CDR3 sequence reads: CASSKRLAGTYNEQFF. The DNA of the CDR3 is TGTGCCAGTAGTAAGCGTCTAGCGGGTACCTACAATGAGCAGTTCTTC.

The chain carries TRBV6-1 and TRBJ2-7; TRBD1 matches 9 bases. V shed 4 bases and J 4 bases; nucleotides not matched to a gene: 11. Per germline, CDR1 MNHNS and CDR2 SASEGT. This CDR3 has 16 amino acids. CDR3 bases: TGTGCCAGCAGTGGCGGGACAGGGTACCCTCTTTACGAGCAGTACTTC. Protein product: CASSGGTGYPLYEQYF.

The rearrangement uses TRBV4-1 and TRBJ2-1; D tentatively reads TRBD1 or TRBD2 (6 bases each). Trimming pared 0 bases from V and 3 bases from J, leaving 12 bases between. Germline CDR1 and CDR2: MGHRA and YSYEKL. The CDR3 contains 16 residues. The CDR3 coding sequence is TGCGCCAGCAGCCAAGAGGGGGCGGGAAGCTACAATGAGCAGTTCTTC. This translates into CASSQEGAGSYNEQFF.

The genes are TRBV9 and TRBJ2-3, with 8 bases matching TRBD2. This CDR3 spans 14 amino acids. V was pared by 4 bases and J by 6 bases, with 7 bases of the junction left unmatched. Germline V lookup: CDR1 SGDLS, CDR2 YYNGEE. The CDR3 protein is CASSIGGARDTQYF. CDR3 nucleotides: TGTGCCAGCAGCATCGGGGGGGCCAGGGATACGCAGTATTTT.

CDR3 nucleotides: TGTGCCAGCAGCCCCTCGACAGGGTTGAACACCGGGGAGCTGTTTTTT. Its protein is CASSPSTGLNTGELFF. The gene calls are TRBV2 and TRBJ2-2, with 7 nucleotides matching TRBD1. The V gene's germline CDR1 is SNHLY and CDR2 FYNNEI. The CDR3 has 16 amino acids. V gave up 6 bases and J gave up 1 base; unmatched junction bases: 8.

The chain links TRBV11-1 to TRBJ2-7, with 8 bases that match TRBD1. With V trimmed by 3 bases and J by 2 bases, 6 bases remained unmatched. Germline CDR1 reads SGHAT; CDR2 reads FQDESV (reference sequence). This CDR3 comprises 15 residues. CDR3 DNA: TGTGCCAGCAGCTTGACGACAGGGGATACCTACGAGCAGTACTTC. Its protein is CASSLTTGDTYEQYF.

V usage is TRBV9 and J usage is TRBJ1-3, with a possible D match to TRBD1 (6 bases). Looked up from germline, CDR1 is SGDLS and CDR2 is YYNGEE. Deletions cut 1 base from V and 0 bases from J, with 14 bases between. There are 17 residues in the CDR3. CDR3 in DNA: TGTGCCAGCAGCGTATTGGGTAGACAGGTCTCTGGAAACACCATATATTTT. It codes for CASSVLGRQVSGNTIYF.

The chain joins TRBV27 to TRBJ1-6, with 10 bases matching TRBD1. V was clipped by 7 bases and J by 5 bases; unmatched bases: 5. The CDR3 runs 15 residues. Germline lookup yields CDR1 MNHEY and CDR2 SMNVEV (reference sequence). CDR3 protein: CASKDRGPDNSPLHF. The CDR3 bases are TGTGCCAGCAAAGACAGGGGGCCGGATAATTCACCCCTCCACTTT.

The rearrangement links TRBV18 to TRBJ1-3; D is undetermined. The CDR3 sequence is 17 residues long. V was trimmed by 0 bases and J by 2 bases, leaving 14 bases between them. Germline V CDR1 and CDR2: KGHSH, LQKENI. The CDR3 DNA sequence: TGTGCCAGCTCACCACCGACGGCCAAAAGTACTGGAAACACCATATATTTT. Translating gives CASSPPTAKSTGNTIYF.

CDR3 amino acids: CASTQMGTKHQPQHF. Written as DNA, the CDR3 is TGTGCCAGCACGCAGATGGGGACTAAACATCAGCCCCAGCATTTT. The V call is TRBV7-2, the J call TRBJ1-5; maybe TRBD1 (5 bases). This CDR3 region has 15 residues. Trimming took off 7 bases at V and 5 bases at J, with 18 bases between the two ends. Germline CDR1 is SGHTA and CDR2 is FQGNSA.

The chain uses TRBV9 and TRBJ2-1; a weak D match, TRBD2 (6 bases). CDR3 length equals 15 residues. CDR1 is SGDLS, CDR2 YYNGEE, per germline. The V and J ends lost 3 bases and 0 bases respectively, with 10 bases between them. CDR3 coding DNA: TGTGCCAGCAGCGGGGGGACTGCCTCCTACAATGAGCAGTTCTTC. This encodes CASSGGTASYNEQFF.

J is TRBJ2-3 and V is TRBV7-3; no clear D. CDR1 is SGHTA, CDR2 FQGTGA, per germline. The V end was cut by 3 bases, the J end by 4 bases, with 11 bases between. The CDR3 totals 14 residues. The CDR3: CASSFSASADTQYF. CDR3 DNA sequence: TGTGCCAGCAGCTTCAGTGCATCAGCAGATACGCAGTATTTT.

This sequence joins TRBV30 and TRBJ2-6; unclear D gene. Trimming pared 2 bases from V and 4 bases from J, leaving 9 bases between. CDR3 size: 14 residues. CDR1 is GTSNPN and CDR2 is SVGIG in the germline V gene (reference sequence). CDR3 coding DNA: TGTGCCTGGAGTCGAGCGTCCGGGGCCAACGTCCTGACTTTC. Protein: CAWSRASGANVLTF.